This TCR beta chain was identified during a study of cytomegalovirus exposure and HLA in healthy donors. The overall study: In an earlier analysis, approximately 120 million unique TCR beta sequences were found from some 170 million T cells.

The PCR was carried out with 60 Vbeta primers and 13 Jbeta primers. Sequencing was performed with immunoSEQ multiplex PCR; in TCRdb, only in-frame clones are kept and a portion is missing. The sample has some 120,000 clones; about 10% are singletons. Study results and limitations: A previous analysis found most TCR beta V segments productive roughly 87% or roughly 30% of the time. Most observed TCR sequences were rare, whereas some public TCRs were detected in many donors. According to a later analysis, donors in an Asian-associated ancestry cluster reportedly had fewer N-insertions than the approximately 720-donor mean.

About this clone itself: The antigen remains undetermined.

V was shortened by 0 bases and J by 5 bases, with 8 bases between the two germline ends. The CDR3 has 13 residues. The germline gives CDR1 SGHAT, CDR2 FQNNGV. This sequence originates from a woman aged 18-30 years in good health and CMV-seropositive. This rearrangement joins TRBV11-2 to TRBJ2-7; D ambiguous. The sequencing input was PBMCs. In DNA form, the CDR3 reads TGTGCCAGCAGCTTAGATCCACTAAACGAGCAGTACTTC. As protein: CASSLDPLNEQYF.